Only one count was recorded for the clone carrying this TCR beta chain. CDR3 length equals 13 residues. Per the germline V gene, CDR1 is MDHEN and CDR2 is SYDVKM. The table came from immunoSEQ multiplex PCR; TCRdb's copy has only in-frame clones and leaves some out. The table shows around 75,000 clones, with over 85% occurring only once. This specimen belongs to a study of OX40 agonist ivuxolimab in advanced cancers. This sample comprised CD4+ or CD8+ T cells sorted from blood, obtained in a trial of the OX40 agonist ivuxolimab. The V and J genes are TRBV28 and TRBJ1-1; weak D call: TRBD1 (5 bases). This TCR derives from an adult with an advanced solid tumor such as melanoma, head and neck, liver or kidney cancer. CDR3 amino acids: CLVFGTLNTEAFF. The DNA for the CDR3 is TGTCTGGTGTTCGGGACCTTGAACACTGAAGCTTTCTTT.